The entry that follows covers one T cell receptor (beta chain) sequence. The antigen remains unidentified. The protocol was immunoSEQ multiplex PCR, while the TCRdb copy is restricted to in-frame clones and leaves out a portion. The sample holds about 130,000 clones, around 90% seen once. The record originates from a study of graft-versus-host responses after intestinal transplantation. Study-level results: Early post-transplant falls in HvG clones accompanied the peak levels of circulating GvH clones.

This TCR was recovered from a human donor who received an intestinal transplant. The sample in question was unstimulated CD4+ T cells sorted from spleen or lymph node cells, obtained before intestinal transplant.

The CDR3 DNA reads TGTGCCAGCAGTTTGGCGAACTTGCGGGCTTTCTTT. Residues: CASSLANLRAFF. This chain connects TRBV28 to TRBJ1-1; no firm D call. V was clipped by 3 bases and J by 11 bases, with 13 bases between them. The germline CDR1 and CDR2 sequences are MDHEN and SYDVKM. There are 12 residues in the CDR3.